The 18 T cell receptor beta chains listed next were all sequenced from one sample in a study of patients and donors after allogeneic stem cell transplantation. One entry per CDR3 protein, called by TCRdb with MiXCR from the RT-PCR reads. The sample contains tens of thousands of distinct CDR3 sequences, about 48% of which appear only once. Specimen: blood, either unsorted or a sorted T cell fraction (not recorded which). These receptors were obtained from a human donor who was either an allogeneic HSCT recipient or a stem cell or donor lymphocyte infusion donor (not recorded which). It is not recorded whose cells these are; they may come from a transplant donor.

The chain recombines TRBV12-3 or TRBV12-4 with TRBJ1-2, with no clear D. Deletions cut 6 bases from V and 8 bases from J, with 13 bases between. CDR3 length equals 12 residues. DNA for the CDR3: TGTGCCAGCAGGCCTGCGGCGGGCGGCTACACCTTC. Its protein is CASRPAAGGYTF.

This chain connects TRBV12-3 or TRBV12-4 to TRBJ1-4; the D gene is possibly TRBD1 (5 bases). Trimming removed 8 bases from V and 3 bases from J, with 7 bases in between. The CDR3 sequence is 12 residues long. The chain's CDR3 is CASQGPNEKLFF. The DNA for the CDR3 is TGTGCCAGCCAGGGTCCTAATGAAAAACTGTTTTTT.

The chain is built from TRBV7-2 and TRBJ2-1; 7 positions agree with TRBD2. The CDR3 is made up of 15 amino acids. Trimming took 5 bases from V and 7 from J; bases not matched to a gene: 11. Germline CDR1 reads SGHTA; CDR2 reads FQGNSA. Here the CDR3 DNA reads TGTGCCAGCAGCCCCCAAATCGAGCGGGGAAATGAGCAGTTCTTC. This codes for CASSPQIERGNEQFF.

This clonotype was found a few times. CDR3 in amino acids: CASSAYNEQFF. The CDR3, as DNA: TGTGCCAGCAGTGCTTACAATGAGCAGTTCTTC. J is TRBJ2-1 and V is TRBV12-3 or TRBV12-4, with D unclear. The V end was cut by 5 bases, the J end by 4 bases, with 3 bases between. The CDR3 totals 11 residues.

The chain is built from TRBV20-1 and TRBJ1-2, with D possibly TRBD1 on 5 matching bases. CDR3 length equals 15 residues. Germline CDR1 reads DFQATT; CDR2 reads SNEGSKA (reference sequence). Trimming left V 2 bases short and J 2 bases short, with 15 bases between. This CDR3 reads CSARQQSGINYGYTF. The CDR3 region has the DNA TGCAGTGCTAGACAGCAATCAGGGATCAACTATGGCTACACCTTC.

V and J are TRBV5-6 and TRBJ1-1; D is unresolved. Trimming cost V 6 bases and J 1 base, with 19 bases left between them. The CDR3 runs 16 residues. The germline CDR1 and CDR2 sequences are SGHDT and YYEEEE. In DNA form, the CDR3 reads TGTGCCAGCATCATAGGCCTTTGGGCTGCGAACACTGAAGCTTTCTTT. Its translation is CASIIGLWAANTEAFF.

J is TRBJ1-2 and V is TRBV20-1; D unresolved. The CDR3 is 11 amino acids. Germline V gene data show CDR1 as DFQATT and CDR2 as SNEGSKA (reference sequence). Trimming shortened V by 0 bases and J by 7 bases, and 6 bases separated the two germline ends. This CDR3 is CSARDEGGYTF. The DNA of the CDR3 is TGCAGTGCTAGAGACGAAGGTGGCTACACCTTC.

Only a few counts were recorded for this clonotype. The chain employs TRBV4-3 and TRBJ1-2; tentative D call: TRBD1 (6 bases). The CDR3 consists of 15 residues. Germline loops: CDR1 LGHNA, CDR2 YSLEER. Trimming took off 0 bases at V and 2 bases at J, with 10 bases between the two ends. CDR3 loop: CASSQDVRGNYGYTF. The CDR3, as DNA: TGCGCCAGCAGCCAAGATGTCAGGGGCAACTATGGCTACACCTTC.

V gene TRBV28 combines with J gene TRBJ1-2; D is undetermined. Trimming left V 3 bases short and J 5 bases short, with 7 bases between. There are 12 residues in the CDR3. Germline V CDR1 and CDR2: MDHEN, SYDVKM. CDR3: CASSLTEYGYTF. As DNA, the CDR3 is TGTGCCAGCAGTTTGACGGAGTATGGCTACACCTTC.

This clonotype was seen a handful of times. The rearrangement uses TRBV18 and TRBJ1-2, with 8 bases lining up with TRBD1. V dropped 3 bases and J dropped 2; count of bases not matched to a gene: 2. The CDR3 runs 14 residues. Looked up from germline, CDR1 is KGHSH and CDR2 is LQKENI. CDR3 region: CASSPGQVNYGYTF. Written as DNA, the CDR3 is TGTGCCAGCTCACCGGGACAGGTCAACTATGGCTACACCTTC.

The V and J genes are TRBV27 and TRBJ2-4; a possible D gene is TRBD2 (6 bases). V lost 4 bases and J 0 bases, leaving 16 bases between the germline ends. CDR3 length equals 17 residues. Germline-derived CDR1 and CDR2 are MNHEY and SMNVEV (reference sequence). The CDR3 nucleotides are TGTGCCAGCAGTTCCCTAGCGCCCTTGTTAGCCAAAAACATTCAGTACTTC. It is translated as CASSSLAPLLAKNIQYF.

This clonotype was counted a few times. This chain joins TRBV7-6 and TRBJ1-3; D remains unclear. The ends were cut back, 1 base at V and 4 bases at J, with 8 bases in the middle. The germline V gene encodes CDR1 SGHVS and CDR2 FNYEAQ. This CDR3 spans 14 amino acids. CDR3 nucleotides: TGTGCCAGCAGCTTAGTTGAGGCAGGAAACACCATATATTTT. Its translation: CASSLVEAGNTIYF.

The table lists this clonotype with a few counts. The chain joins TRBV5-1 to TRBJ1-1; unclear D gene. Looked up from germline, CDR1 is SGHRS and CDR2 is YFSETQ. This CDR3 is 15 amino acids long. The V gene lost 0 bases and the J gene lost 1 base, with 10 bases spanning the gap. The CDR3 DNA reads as TGCGCCAGCAGCTTGGGCAGGTGGACGAACACTGAAGCTTTCTTT. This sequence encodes CASSLGRWTNTEAFF. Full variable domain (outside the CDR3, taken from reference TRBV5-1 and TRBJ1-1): KAGVTQTPRYLIKTRGQQVTLSCSPISGHRSVSWYQQTPGQGLQFLFEYFSETQRNKGNFPGRFSGRQFSNSRSEMNVSTLELGDSALYLCASSLGRWTNTEAFFGQGTRLTVV.

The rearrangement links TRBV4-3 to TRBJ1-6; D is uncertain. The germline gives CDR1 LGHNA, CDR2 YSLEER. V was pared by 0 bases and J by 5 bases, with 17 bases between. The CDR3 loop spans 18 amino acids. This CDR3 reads CASSQERWGASDNSPLHF. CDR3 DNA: TGCGCCAGCAGCCAAGAAAGGTGGGGAGCCTCGGATAATTCACCCCTCCACTTT.

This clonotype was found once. CDR3 residues: CASSIPGAIYNSPLHF. Here the CDR3 DNA reads TGTGCCAGCAGTATTCCGGGGGCTATATATAATTCACCCCTCCACTTT. This sequence joins TRBV12-3 or TRBV12-4 and TRBJ1-6; D perhaps matches TRBD1 (6 bases). CDR3 length: 16 residues. With 5 bases removed from V and 4 bases from J, the gap between germline ends came to 15 bases.

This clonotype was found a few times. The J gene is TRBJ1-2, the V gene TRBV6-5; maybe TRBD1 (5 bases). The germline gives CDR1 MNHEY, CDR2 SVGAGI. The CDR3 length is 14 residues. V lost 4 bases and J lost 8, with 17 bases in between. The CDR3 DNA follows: TGTGCCAGCAGTTGGGGCCCAGGGCTCGGAGGCTACACCTTC. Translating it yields CASSWGPGLGGYTF.

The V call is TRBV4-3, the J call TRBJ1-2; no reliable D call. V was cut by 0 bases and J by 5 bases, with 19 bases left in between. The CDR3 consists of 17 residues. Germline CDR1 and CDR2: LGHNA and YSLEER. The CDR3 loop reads CASSQDLAVGWGYGYTF. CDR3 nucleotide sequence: TGCGCCAGCAGCCAAGACCTTGCGGTAGGGTGGGGTTATGGCTACACCTTC.

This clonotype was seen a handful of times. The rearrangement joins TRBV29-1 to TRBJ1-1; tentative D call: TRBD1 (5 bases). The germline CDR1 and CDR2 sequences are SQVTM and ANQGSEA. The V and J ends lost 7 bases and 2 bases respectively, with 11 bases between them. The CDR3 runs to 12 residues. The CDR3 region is CSGRDHNTEAFF. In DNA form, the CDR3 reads TGCAGCGGCCGGGACCACAACACTGAAGCTTTCTTT.